This T cell receptor beta chain was profiled in a study of CD8 T cells in Susac syndrome. V was pared by 5 bases and J by 1 base, with 20 bases between. CDR1 SGHTA and CDR2 FQGTGA come from the germline V gene. This CDR3 spans 17 amino acids. Healthy donors served as the controls. They were matched for age and sex. cDNA came from around 0.5 to 1 ug RNA primed by random hexamers. The CDR3 of TCR beta was amplified by immunoSEQ multiplex PCR across 54 Vbeta and 13 Jbeta. TCRdb re-called the immunoSEQ multiplex PCR reads with MiXCR, one entry per CDR3 protein. The sample includes under 200,000 distinct CDR3 sequences, 92% of them seen just once.

The sequence was obtained from a human donor in good health. Specimen: CD4+ T cells from PBMCs. The chain has TRBV7-3 and TRBJ1-1, with D uncertain. The CDR3 protein is CASSPRTFPGSNTEAFF. CDR3 DNA: TGTGCCAGCAGCCCACGGACTTTTCCGGGGTCGAACACTGAAGCTTTCTTT.